Listed below are T cell receptor beta chains from one sample, sequenced in a study of blood T cell repertoires in COVID-19. TCRdb's table, derived via immunoSEQ multiplex PCR, lists solely in-frame clones and lacks some. The data contain hundreds of thousands of clones, approximately 85% of them singletons. Sequenced sample: PBMCs or T cells enriched from blood (not recorded which). These receptor sequences come from a middle-aged woman with acute COVID-19. Both conserved end residues are part of each CDR3. Each record gives: V gene, D gene, J gene, CDR3 protein. D genes are given only for firm matches.

V: TRBV7-9; D: NA; J: TRBJ1-2; CDR3: CASSPAGGPYGYTF
V: TRBV14; D: TRBD1; J: TRBJ1-4; CDR3: CASSLTTGAGITNEKLFF
V: TRBV29-1; D: TRBD1; J: TRBJ2-7; CDR3: CSVAGQSYEQYF
V: TRBV11-3; D: TRBD2; J: TRBJ2-2; CDR3: CASSGGLAGGTGELFF
V: TRBV15; D: NA; J: TRBJ2-5; CDR3: CATSRDRGLETQYF
V: TRBV3-1/TRBV3-2; D: NA; J: TRBJ1-4; CDR3: CASSPITGTKDEKLFF
V: TRBV11-2; D: TRBD2; J: TRBJ2-3; CDR3: CASSLLLAGGPGAQYF
V: TRBV11-2; D: TRBD2; J: TRBJ2-4; CDR3: CASSFSEGGDIQYF
V: TRBV28; D: TRBD1; J: TRBJ1-1; CDR3: CASRQGGEDTEAFF
V: TRBV5-5; D: TRBD2; J: TRBJ2-5; CDR3: CASSRGTSGTEIWETQYF
V: TRBV10-3; D: NA; J: TRBJ1-6; CDR3: CAIKSPGLNENSPLHF
V: TRBV5-1; D: TRBD2; J: TRBJ2-1; CDR3: CASSFSGGATEQFF
V: TRBV11-2; D: NA; J: TRBJ2-2; CDR3: CASSPVARNTGELFF
V: TRBV7-9; D: NA; J: TRBJ1-1; CDR3: CASSLMNTEAFF
V: TRBV3-1/TRBV3-2; D: TRBD1; J: TRBJ1-6; CDR3: CASSPTGTEDNSPLHF
V: TRBV30; D: TRBD1; J: TRBJ2-3; CDR3: CAWSLDRGTDTQYF
V: TRBV6-1; D: TRBD2; J: TRBJ2-5; CDR3: CASSDQGLAGFQETQYF
V: TRBV5-5; D: NA; J: TRBJ1-5; CDR3: CASTPGGYSNQPQHF
V: TRBV30; D: TRBD1; J: TRBJ1-5; CDR3: CAWKQGVEHQPQHF
V: TRBV20-1; D: NA; J: TRBJ2-3; CDR3: CSASNSADTQYF
V: TRBV10-3; D: TRBD2; J: TRBJ2-1; CDR3: CAISESLPSGGLAEQFF
V: TRBV7-9; D: TRBD1; J: TRBJ1-2; CDR3: CASSSLGTANYGYTF
V: TRBV5-5; D: TRBD1; J: TRBJ2-7; CDR3: CASSLEGARSYEQYF
V: TRBV5-1; D: TRBD1; J: TRBJ1-1; CDR3: CASSLQGTNTEAFF
V: TRBV2; D: NA; J: TRBJ1-5; CDR3: CASSPGNQPQHF
V: TRBV9; D: TRBD2; J: TRBJ2-3; CDR3: CASSPLAGNMDTQYF
V: TRBV5-1; D: TRBD1; J: TRBJ1-1; CDR3: CASSLDQTGGTEAFF
V: TRBV5-4; D: NA; J: TRBJ1-3; CDR3: CASSLAGYYSGNTIYF
V: TRBV6-1; D: TRBD1; J: TRBJ2-5; CDR3: CASSGQVGTGGFETQYF
V: TRBV3-1/TRBV3-2; D: TRBD2; J: TRBJ2-5; CDR3: CASSLLAGGLETQYF
V: TRBV27; D: TRBD1; J: TRBJ1-2; CDR3: CASRLQGELGYTF
V: TRBV5-6; D: TRBD1; J: TRBJ1-2; CDR3: CASSPGQGYGYTF
V: TRBV7-9; D: NA; J: TRBJ1-3; CDR3: CASSWAYSSGNTIYF
V: TRBV21-1; D: NA; J: TRBJ1-1; CDR3: CASSKARWRNTEAFF
V: TRBV24-1; D: NA; J: TRBJ1-5; CDR3: CATSDAGWGGPQHF
V: TRBV5-1; D: TRBD1; J: TRBJ2-7; CDR3: CASSLLQGAGEQYF
V: TRBV4-2; D: NA; J: TRBJ2-6; CDR3: CASSQDSSGANVLTF
V: TRBV25-1; D: TRBD1; J: TRBJ2-2; CDR3: CASSGPGQASGELFF
V: TRBV27; D: TRBD1; J: TRBJ2-2; CDR3: CASSLPDRTGELFF
V: TRBV7-8; D: TRBD2; J: TRBJ2-3; CDR3: CASGETSSSEDTQYF
V: TRBV9; D: NA; J: TRBJ2-3; CDR3: CASSTGASERDTQYF
V: TRBV6-5; D: NA; J: TRBJ2-5; CDR3: CATTGLGETQYF
V: TRBV10-3; D: TRBD1; J: TRBJ1-1; CDR3: CAISGTAEFTEAFF
V: TRBV18; D: TRBD1; J: TRBJ1-3; CDR3: CASSPWDSSGNTIYF
V: TRBV5-1; D: TRBD1; J: TRBJ1-1; CDR3: CASSIGTGKVAEAFF
V: TRBV7-8; D: NA; J: TRBJ1-6; CDR3: CASSLGGGESSPLHF
V: TRBV20-1; D: NA; J: TRBJ1-1; CDR3: CSALGAEAFF
V: TRBV2; D: NA; J: TRBJ1-1; CDR3: CASSVETETEAFF
V: TRBV20-1; D: NA; J: TRBJ2-5; CDR3: CSASGRGFWETQYF
V: TRBV7-2; D: NA; J: TRBJ1-2; CDR3: CASSLGHNLIGYTF
V: TRBV6-5; D: TRBD1; J: TRBJ2-1; CDR3: CASSLQGSDEQFF
V: TRBV3-1/TRBV3-2; D: TRBD1; J: TRBJ2-1; CDR3: CASSHGTVYNEQFF
V: TRBV2; D: NA; J: TRBJ1-3; CDR3: CASSELPQVRGNTIYF
V: TRBV5-1; D: NA; J: TRBJ2-1; CDR3: CASSLQRSGHEQFF
V: TRBV5-1; D: TRBD2; J: TRBJ2-1; CDR3: CASSPGLAGGRSEQFF
V: TRBV4-1; D: TRBD1; J: TRBJ2-7; CDR3: CASSRDRLYEQYF